The 23 T cell receptor beta chains below all came from one sample that was sequenced in a study of blood T cell repertoires in COVID-19. TCRdb's table, derived via immunoSEQ multiplex PCR, lists solely in-frame clones and lacks some. The sample holds 100,000 or so clones, 70% to 90% seen once. The sample consisted of peripheral blood. Receptors originate from a human donor in a cohort sampled during active COVID-19.

V is TRBV24-1 and J is TRBJ2-3; D ambiguous. V shed 6 bases and J shed 4 bases, with 10 bases lying between them. The CDR3 covers 13 residues. Germline V gene sequence: CDR1 KGHDR, CDR2 SFDVKD. The CDR3 nucleotides are TGTGCCACCAGTTCCGTTATCGCAGATACGCAGTATTTT. It yields the protein CATSSVIADTQYF.

This clone was picked up one time. V gene TRBV6-5 combines with J gene TRBJ1-2, with TRBD1 identical over 7 bases. V was pared by 7 bases and J by 0 bases, with 5 bases of the junction left unmatched. Germline V gene sequence: CDR1 MNHEY, CDR2 SVGAGI. The CDR3 loop spans 14 amino acids. Here the CDR3 DNA reads TGTGCCAGCACCAAGACAGGGACTAACTATGGCTACACCTTC. Translation: CASTKTGTNYGYTF.

The V gene is TRBV4-3, the J gene TRBJ2-3; D might be TRBD1 (5 bases). The germline V gene has CDR1 LGHNA and CDR2 YSLEER. The CDR3 sequence is 15 residues long. V shed 0 bases and J shed 4 bases, with 11 bases lying between them. The DNA of the CDR3 is TGCGCCAGCAGCCAAGATCCGACAGTGGCAGATACGCAGTATTTT. It specifies CASSQDPTVADTQYF.

V gene TRBV18 combines with J gene TRBJ1-2; 7 nucleotides align to TRBD1. Germline V lookup: CDR1 KGHSH, CDR2 LQKENI. The junction had 5 bases not matched to a gene; V was cut back by 3 bases and J by 7 bases. The CDR3 extends over 13 amino acids. CDR3 sequence: CASSPDRERGYTF. As DNA, the CDR3 is TGTGCCAGCTCACCTGACAGGGAGCGTGGCTACACCTTC.

The V and J genes are TRBV7-9 and TRBJ1-1, with a tentative D call TRBD1 (6 bases). V was pared by 2 bases and J by 1 base, with 14 bases between. The germline V gene has CDR1 SEHNR and CDR2 FQNEAQ (reference sequence). The CDR3 totals 16 residues. The CDR3 region has the DNA TGTGCCAGCAGCTTATCGGGGGGCCGCCCGAACACTGAAGCTTTCTTT. Its protein product is CASSLSGGRPNTEAFF. The complete variable domain, with remaining parts taken from reference TRBV7-9 and TRBJ1-1, reads DTGVSQNPRHKITKRGQNVTFRCDPISEHNRLYWYRQTLGQGPEFLTYFQNEAQLEKSRLLSDRFSAERPKGSFSTLEIQRTEQGDSAMYLCASSLSGGRPNTEAFFGQGTRLTVV.

This chain connects TRBV29-1 to TRBJ1-4, with D possibly TRBD1 on 6 matching bases. The germline V and J ends were trimmed by 6 bases and 5 bases, with 16 bases remaining between them. Germline CDR1 is SQVTM and CDR2 is ANQGSEA. The CDR3 runs 14 residues. The chain's CDR3 is CSVALGARNEKLFF. CDR3 in DNA: TGCAGCGTGGCCCTGGGGGCCCGGAATGAAAAACTGTTTTTT. Looking up the rest from reference TRBV29-1 and TRBJ1-4 gives the full variable domain: SAVISQKPSRDICQRGTSLTIQCQVDSQVTMMFWYRQQPGQSLTLIATANQGSEATYESGFVIDKFPISRPNLTFSTLTVSNMSPEDSSIYLCSVALGARNEKLFFGSGTQLSVL.

The J gene is TRBJ2-3, the V gene TRBV6-2 or TRBV6-3; no firm D call. CDR1 and CDR2 from the germline V gene are MNHEY and SVGEGT. The CDR3 runs to 14 residues. V was trimmed by 2 bases and J by 4 bases, leaving 10 bases between them. CDR3 nucleotides: TGTGCCAGCAGTTACCGCCAGAGGTCAGATACGCAGTATTTT. Protein product: CASSYRQRSDTQYF.

The chain carries TRBV15 and TRBJ1-3; a possible D gene is TRBD1 (6 bases). Trimming pared 0 bases from V and 4 bases from J, leaving 13 bases between. Germline values: CDR1 LNHNV, CDR2 YYDKDF (reference sequence). The CDR3 totals 16 residues. CDR3 region: CATSREGQGTGNTIYF. CDR3 DNA sequence: TGTGCCACCAGCAGAGAAGGGCAGGGGACAGGAAACACCATATATTTT.

This clone appeared a few times. This chain links TRBV19 with TRBJ1-5, with TRBD1 matching over 8 bases. In germline, CDR1 is LNHDA, CDR2 SQIVND (reference sequence). The CDR3 covers 17 residues. V lost 4 bases, J lost 2 bases, and 10 bases stayed unmatched. DNA of the CDR3: TGTGCCAGTAGTACCCAAGACAGGGGCGTGGGCAATCAGCCCCAGCATTTT. As protein: CASSTQDRGVGNQPQHF.

V is TRBV5-1 and J is TRBJ2-3; 11 nucleotides match TRBD2. Germline V gene lookup returns CDR1 SGHRS and CDR2 YFSETQ. The CDR3 has 17 amino acids. After removal of 5 bases from V and 2 bases from J, the junction contained 10 bases not matched to a gene. This CDR3 is CASSLRLAGSLTDTQYF. CDR3 DNA: TGCGCCAGCAGTTTGAGACTAGCGGGGAGCCTCACAGATACGCAGTATTTT.

This chain connects TRBV7-2 to TRBJ2-4; 12 bases are shared with TRBD2. The V and J ends lost 6 bases and 0 bases, in that order; junction bases with no gene match: 3. Germline loops: CDR1 SGHTA, CDR2 FQGNSA. The CDR3 totals 16 residues. CDR3 residues: CASRLAGGLAKNIQYF. The CDR3 nucleotides read TGTGCCAGCAGACTAGCGGGAGGACTAGCCAAAAACATTCAGTACTTC.

The chain joins TRBV5-4 to TRBJ2-3; TRBD2 agrees at 7 bases. Germline lookup yields CDR1 SGHNT and CDR2 YYREEE (reference sequence). V was pared by 1 base and J by 0 bases, with 2 bases of the junction left unmatched. The CDR3 extends over 15 amino acids. The DNA for the CDR3 is TGTGCCAGCAGCTTGTCGGGACTAAGCACAGATACGCAGTATTTT. It is translated as CASSLSGLSTDTQYF.

The table lists this clone with a count of one. This chain uses TRBV7-3 with TRBJ2-1; TRBD2 aligns across 13 bases. Germline V CDR1 and CDR2: SGHTA, FQGTGA. This CDR3 contains 15 residues. V shed 3 bases and J 9 bases; nucleotides not matched to a gene: 5. The CDR3 sequence is CASSFTSGGVAEQFF. CDR3 DNA sequence: TGTGCCAGCAGCTTTACTAGCGGGGGGGTTGCTGAGCAGTTCTTC.

This chain joins TRBV10-3 and TRBJ1-3; no clear D gene. From germline, CDR1 is ENHRY and CDR2 SYGVKD. The CDR3 runs 15 residues. Trimming pared 4 bases from V and 0 bases from J, leaving 10 bases between. CDR3 sequence: CAISVKESSGNTIYF. The CDR3 DNA follows: TGTGCCATCAGTGTTAAGGAGAGCTCTGGAAACACCATATATTTT.

This sequence joins TRBV2 and TRBJ1-5, with D unresolved. The CDR3 runs to 15 residues. The V end was cut by 7 bases, the J end by 2 bases, with 15 bases between. Looked up from germline, CDR1 is SNHLY and CDR2 is FYNNEI. The CDR3 DNA follows: TGTGCCAGCAAATCCGAAGGTGGGCGCAATCAGCCCCAGCATTTT. Encoded protein: CASKSEGGRNQPQHF.

The chain combines TRBV5-1 with TRBJ1-5; TRBD1 is a possible D gene (5 bases). The V and J ends lost 0 bases and 1 base respectively, with 8 bases between them. The length of the CDR3 is 15 residues. The germline V gene encodes CDR1 SGHRS and CDR2 YFSETQ. As DNA, the CDR3 is TGCGCCAGCAGCTTGGTGGCAGGGAGCAATCAGCCCCAGCATTTT. It specifies CASSLVAGSNQPQHF. Filled out from reference TRBV5-1 and TRBJ1-5, the complete variable domain reads KAGVTQTPRYLIKTRGQQVTLSCSPISGHRSVSWYQQTPGQGLQFLFEYFSETQRNKGNFPGRFSGRQFSNSRSEMNVSTLELGDSALYLCASSLVAGSNQPQHFGDGTRLSIL.

This chain connects TRBV4-1 to TRBJ2-7, with D perhaps matching TRBD2 (5 bases). CDR3 length: 17 residues. Germline CDR1 is MGHRA and CDR2 is YSYEKL. V shed 4 bases and J shed 4 bases, with 23 bases lying between them. CDR3 amino acids: CASSPGPREKFGYEQYF. CDR3 sequence (DNA): TGCGCCAGCAGCCCTGGTCCGAGGGAGAAGTTTGGGTACGAGCAGTACTTC.

V usage is TRBV4-1 and J usage is TRBJ2-3, with a possible D match to TRBD1 (6 bases). The CDR3 runs 17 residues. Germline CDR1 MGHRA, CDR2 YSYEKL. V lost 0 bases and J 0 bases, leaving 13 bases between the germline ends. CDR3 sequence (DNA): TGCGCCAGCAGCCAAGATTACAACAGGGCTAGCACAGATACGCAGTATTTT. Amino acid sequence: CASSQDYNRASTDTQYF.

V and J are TRBV9 and TRBJ1-4; D perhaps matches TRBD1 (6 bases). Germline lookup yields CDR1 SGDLS and CDR2 YYNGEE. The CDR3 has 13 residues. V shed 0 bases and J shed 12 bases, with 12 bases lying between them. DNA of the CDR3: TGTGCCAGCAGCGTAGTATTAGGGGGGGAACTGTTTTTT. Residues: CASSVVLGGELFF.

This chain connects TRBV7-2 to TRBJ2-5; tentative D call: TRBD2 (7 bases). This CDR3 is built from 17 residues. Germline CDR1 reads SGHTA; CDR2 reads FQGNSA. Trimming left V 1 base short and J 2 bases short, with 17 bases between. The CDR3 protein is CASSLGGAGAWQETQYF. The DNA for the CDR3 is TGTGCCAGCAGCTTAGGGGGTGCGGGGGCGTGGCAAGAGACCCAGTACTTC. Variable domain in full (rest from reference TRBV7-2 and TRBJ2-5): GAGVSQSPSNKVTEKGKDVELRCDPISGHTALYWYRQSLGQGLEFLIYFQGNSAPDKSGLPSDRFSAERTGGSVSTLTIQRTQQEDSAVYLCASSLGGAGAWQETQYFGPGTRLLVL.

The chain is built from TRBV28 and TRBJ1-4, with 7 bases lining up with TRBD1. This CDR3 has 13 residues. The germline V gene has CDR1 MDHEN and CDR2 SYDVKM. Trimming at V came to 10 bases and at J to 3 bases, leaving 5 bases not matched to a gene. This CDR3 is CATQGTSNEKLFF. The DNA of the CDR3 is TGTGCCACACAGGGGACCTCTAATGAAAAACTGTTTTTT.

The gene calls are TRBV29-1 and TRBJ1-2; D unclear. The V gene lost 5 bases and the J gene lost 4 bases, with 11 bases spanning the gap. The CDR3 extends over 12 amino acids. Germline V gives CDR1 SQVTM, CDR2 ANQGSEA. The CDR3 loop is CSVTWEGYGYTF. The DNA of the CDR3 is TGCAGCGTTACTTGGGAGGGCTATGGCTACACCTTC.

CDR3 sequence: CASSSKQGRTEAFF. For the CDR3, the DNA is TGTGCCAGCAGCTCGAAACAGGGTAGAACTGAAGCTTTCTTT. V and J are TRBV7-2 and TRBJ1-1; the D gene is possibly TRBD1 (6 bases). This CDR3 region has 14 residues. Germline V gene sequence: CDR1 SGHTA, CDR2 FQGNSA. V was trimmed by 4 bases and J by 5 bases, leaving 14 bases between them.